One sample yielded the 7 T cell receptor beta chains listed below, sequenced in a study of cytomegalovirus exposure and HLA in healthy donors. PCR employed 60 Vbeta and 13 Jbeta primers. TCRdb keeps only in-frame clones here, not all; method: immunoSEQ multiplex PCR. The data contain about 160,000 clones, roughly 82% of them singletons. The sample was PBMCs. Every receptor here comes from a girl aged 10-17 years in good health and CMV-seropositive.

This chain uses TRBV29-1 with TRBJ1-1, with TRBD1 as a possible D gene (5 bases). V lost 5 bases and J lost 4, with 14 bases in between. The CDR3 is made up of 13 amino acids. The germline V gene encodes CDR1 SQVTM and CDR2 ANQGSEA. The DNA for the CDR3 is TGCAGCGTTTACCACCCAGGGCCCACTGAAGCTTTCTTT. It is translated as CSVYHPGPTEAFF.

The chain couples TRBV7-6 to TRBJ2-4; D unclear. From germline, CDR1 is SGHVS and CDR2 FNYEAQ. This CDR3 spans 17 amino acids. Trimming left V 3 bases short and J 0 bases short, with 15 bases between. CDR3 region: CASSLRMGPVAKNIQYF. CDR3 nucleotide sequence: TGTGCCAGCAGCTTGAGGATGGGTCCGGTAGCCAAAAACATTCAGTACTTC.

This chain connects TRBV7-9 to TRBJ1-5; D not certain. Trimming stripped 3 bases from V and 5 bases from J, with 11 bases between. CDR3 length equals 14 residues. Germline CDR1 and CDR2: SEHNR and FQNEAQ (reference sequence). CDR3 coding DNA: TGTGCCAGCAGCTTTGACACTGGGCATCAGCCCCAGCATTTT. This gives the protein CASSFDTGHQPQHF.

The gene calls are TRBV18 and TRBJ2-3; D possibly corresponds to TRBD2 (6 bases). Trimming pared 3 bases from V and 5 bases from J, leaving 9 bases between. Germline V gene lookup returns CDR1 KGHSH and CDR2 LQKENI. The CDR3 runs 13 residues. CDR3 sequence reads: CASSPQGGDTQYF. CDR3 nucleotide sequence: TGTGCCAGCTCACCCCAGGGAGGAGATACGCAGTATTTT.

V usage is TRBV18 and J usage is TRBJ2-2; maybe TRBD1 (5 bases). The V gene lost 8 bases and the J gene lost 3 bases, with 13 bases spanning the gap. This CDR3 spans 14 amino acids. Germline CDR1 and CDR2: KGHSH and LQKENI. CDR3 region: CASTGRGDTGELFF. The CDR3 DNA reads TGTGCCAGCACAGGAAGGGGCGACACCGGGGAGCTGTTTTTT.

This clone was observed a few times. This chain uses TRBV29-1 with TRBJ1-1, with D unclear. CDR1 SQVTM and CDR2 ANQGSEA come from the germline V gene. V lost 1 base and J 1 base, leaving 7 bases between the germline ends. The CDR3 consists of 13 residues. DNA for the CDR3: TGCAGCGTTGAAGTAAATCGGAACACTGAAGCTTTCTTT. Translation gives CSVEVNRNTEAFF. The variable domain in full, with the rest retrieved from reference TRBV29-1 and TRBJ1-1, is SAVISQKPSRDICQRGTSLTIQCQVDSQVTMMFWYRQQPGQSLTLIATANQGSEATYESGFVIDKFPISRPNLTFSTLTVSNMSPEDSSIYLCSVEVNRNTEAFFGQGTRLTVV.

This clone was seen a few times. The DNA of the CDR3 is TGTGCCAGCAGCACATCGGGACAGCCCTATGGCTACACCTTC. Protein product: CASSTSGQPYGYTF. The chain has TRBV5-5 and TRBJ1-2; 7 nucleotides align to TRBD1. Germline V lookup: CDR1 SGHKS, CDR2 YYEKEE (reference sequence). Trimming cost V 4 bases and J 4 bases; bases outside gene matches: 7. The CDR3 loop spans 14 amino acids.